What follows are 27 T cell receptor beta chains derived from one specimen sequenced in a study of control samples from healthy donors and cancer patients. The table came from immunoSEQ multiplex PCR; TCRdb's copy has only in-frame clones and leaves some out. This sample has some 150,000 clones, with 85% to 95% found just once. Sequenced input: blood. These receptors were obtained from a middle-aged man in good health.

The CDR3 spells CASSLVSGQTNYEQYF. The DNA of the CDR3 is TGCGCCAGCAGCTTGGTTTCAGGGCAAACTAACTACGAGCAGTACTTC. The V and J genes are TRBV5-1 and TRBJ2-7, with D possibly TRBD1 on 5 matching bases. Germline V lookup: CDR1 SGHRS, CDR2 YFSETQ. The germline V and J ends were trimmed by 0 bases and 3 bases, with 16 bases remaining between them. The CDR3 has 16 amino acids.

This chain uses TRBV2 with TRBJ2-7; the D gene is possibly TRBD1 (5 bases). Germline CDR1 is SNHLY and CDR2 is FYNNEI. The V gene lost 1 base and the J gene lost 0 bases, with 13 bases spanning the gap. The CDR3 is 16 residues long. CDR3 protein: CASSEGYRPYSYEQYF. CDR3 nucleotides: TGTGCCAGCAGTGAAGGGTACAGGCCTTACTCCTACGAGCAGTACTTC.

This chain links TRBV7-9 with TRBJ2-2; possible D gene TRBD2, 6 bases. Germline V gene sequence: CDR1 SEHNR, CDR2 FQNEAQ (reference sequence). The CDR3 consists of 14 residues. With 5 bases removed from V and 1 base from J, the gap between germline ends came to 8 bases. As DNA, the CDR3 is TGTGCCAGCAGCGGGCGGGGGAACACCGGGGAGCTGTTTTTT. Protein sequence: CASSGRGNTGELFF.

This rearrangement joins TRBV4-1 to TRBJ2-6; D is uncertain. The CDR3 length is 16 residues. The V end lost 1 base, the J end lost 3 bases, and 10 bases lay between the germline ends. Germline-derived CDR1 and CDR2 are MGHRA and YSYEKL. For the CDR3, the DNA is TGCGCCAGCAGCCAAGGATGGACGGGTGGGGCCAACGTCCTGACTTTC. The encoded protein is CASSQGWTGGANVLTF.

The chain uses TRBV5-5 and TRBJ2-2; D is unclear. The germline CDR1 and CDR2 sequences are SGHKS and YYEKEE (reference sequence). CDR3 length: 13 amino acids. Between the trimmed V and J ends, which lost 4 bases and 6 bases, there was a span of 10 bases. The CDR3 region is CASSLAVAGELFF. As DNA, the CDR3 is TGTGCCAGCAGCCTGGCGGTTGCCGGGGAGCTGTTTTTT.

The chain couples TRBV9 to TRBJ1-4, with D uncertain. CDR3 length: 17 residues. The V end lost 0 bases, the J end lost 0 bases, and 12 bases lay between the germline ends. The germline CDR1 and CDR2 sequences are SGDLS and YYNGEE. This CDR3 reads CASSVEPAITTNEKLFF. CDR3 coding DNA: TGTGCCAGCAGCGTAGAACCAGCCATTACAACTAATGAAAAACTGTTTTTT. The whole variable domain, remainder taken from reference TRBV9 and TRBJ1-4, is DSGVTQTPKHLITATGQRVTLRCSPRSGDLSVYWYQQSLDQGLQFLIQYYNGEERAKGNILERFSAQQFPDLHSELNLSSLELGDSALYFCASSVEPAITTNEKLFFGSGTQLSVL.

The V call is TRBV5-6, the J call TRBJ2-3; the D is unclear. The ends were cut back, 2 bases at V and 3 bases at J, with 7 bases in the middle. CDR3 length: 13 residues. Germline CDR1 and CDR2: SGHDT and YYEEEE. Here the CDR3 reads CASSFSATDTQYF. DNA of the CDR3: TGTGCCAGCAGCTTTTCGGCAACAGATACGCAGTATTTT.

The chain carries TRBV23-1 and TRBJ2-3; D remains ambiguous. TRBV23-1 is known as an ORF, though its function is uncertain. This CDR3 has 17 amino acids. V shed 1 base and J shed 2 bases, with 16 bases lying between them. The CDR3 DNA reads TGCGCCAGCAGTCAATTTAACGAGCAGGTGGTCACAGATACGCAGTATTTT. Amino acid sequence: CASSQFNEQVVTDTQYF.

The V gene is TRBV7-9, the J gene TRBJ2-7, with D hard to call. V lost 5 bases and J lost 1, with 9 bases in between. This CDR3 region has 13 residues. Germline CDR1 SEHNR, CDR2 FQNEAQ (reference sequence). CDR3 DNA sequence: TGTGCCAGCAGCGAAGGTGCATCCTACGAGCAGTACTTC. This gives the protein CASSEGASYEQYF.

This clone was recorded only once. The chain joins TRBV3-1 (or the pseudogene TRBV3-2) to TRBJ1-3; perhaps TRBD1 as D (6 bases). CDR1 and CDR2 from the germline V gene are LGHDT and YNNKEL (reference sequence). The V and J ends lost 3 bases and 3 bases respectively, with 15 bases between them. There are 16 residues in the CDR3. The CDR3 spells CASSHLQGSGGNTIYF. The CDR3 DNA follows: TGTGCCAGCAGCCACCTACAGGGTTCCGGTGGAAACACCATATATTTT.

V is TRBV9 and J is TRBJ2-3; 8 bases are shared with TRBD1. Germline V gene data show CDR1 as SGDLS and CDR2 as YYNGEE. The CDR3 is 13 residues long. Trimming at V came to 3 bases and at J to 11 bases, leaving 8 bases not matched to a gene. The CDR3 region is CASSADTRGQQYF. As DNA, the CDR3 is TGTGCCAGCAGCGCAGATACCAGGGGGCAGCAGTATTTT.

The J gene is TRBJ1-4, the V gene TRBV7-9; tentative D call: TRBD1 (6 bases). The CDR3 runs to 14 residues. The V end was cut by 3 bases, the J end by 7 bases, with 12 bases between. CDR1 is SEHNR and CDR2 is FQNEAQ in the germline V gene (reference sequence). As DNA, the CDR3 is TGTGCCAGCAGCTTTCACAGGGAAATTGAAAAACTGTTTTTT. It yields the protein CASSFHREIEKLFF. Based on the CDR3 plus reference TRBV7-9 and TRBJ1-4, the full variable domain is DTGVSQNPRHKITKRGQNVTFRCDPISEHNRLYWYRQTLGQGPEFLTYFQNEAQLEKSRLLSDRFSAERPKGSFSTLEIQRTEQGDSAMYLCASSFHREIEKLFFGSGTQLSVL.

This CDR3 reads CASRGQAGTEAFF. The CDR3 bases are TGTGCCAGCCGGGGACAGGCCGGCACTGAAGCTTTCTTT. The chain is built from TRBV19 and TRBJ1-1; 8 bases agree with TRBD1. The CDR3 is made up of 13 amino acids. V shed 9 bases and J 4 bases; nucleotides not matched to a gene: 7. Germline V lookup: CDR1 LNHDA, CDR2 SQIVND (reference sequence).

J is TRBJ2-1 and V is TRBV25-1, with a weak D call TRBD2 (5 bases). This CDR3 comprises 18 residues. Trimming took 1 base from V and 0 from J, leaving 16 bases between them. Germline lookup yields CDR1 MGHDK and CDR2 SYGVNS. The CDR3 sequence is CASSEFGKEVRSYNEQFF. In nucleotides, the CDR3 is TGTGCCAGCAGTGAATTCGGGAAGGAAGTCCGCTCCTACAATGAGCAGTTCTTC.

The V and J genes are TRBV6-6 and TRBJ2-7; TRBD2 matches 9 bases. This CDR3 spans 14 amino acids. Germline lookup yields CDR1 MNHNY and CDR2 SVGAGI (reference sequence). The ends lost 0 bases at V and 7 bases at J; junction bases unmatched: 4. This CDR3 is CASSYSRGGMEQYF. CDR3 nucleotides: TGTGCCAGCAGTTACTCGCGGGGGGGCATGGAGCAGTACTTC.

This sequence joins TRBV7-2 and TRBJ2-5, with a weak D call TRBD2 (6 bases). The germline gives CDR1 SGHTA, CDR2 FQGNSA. V was trimmed by 3 bases and J by 7 bases, leaving 21 bases between them. There are 16 residues in the CDR3. The CDR3 loop is CASSLGGRATFGTQYF. For the CDR3, the DNA is TGTGCCAGCAGCTTGGGGGGACGCGCAACGTTTGGGACCCAGTACTTC.

This clone came up a few times. V usage is TRBV9 and J usage is TRBJ2-5; no firm D call. The CDR3 covers 11 residues. Trimming left V 4 bases short and J 5 bases short, with 6 bases between. Looked up from germline, CDR1 is SGDLS and CDR2 is YYNGEE. This chain's CDR3 is CASSPGETQYF. Written as DNA, the CDR3 is TGTGCCAGCAGCCCCGGCGAGACCCAGTACTTC.

This clone was picked up a small number of times. V and J are TRBV5-1 and TRBJ2-7; 8 positions match TRBD1. Germline V gene data show CDR1 as SGHRS and CDR2 as YFSETQ. The CDR3 has 15 residues. The V segment lost 4 bases and the J segment 0 bases; nucleotides outside the gene matches: 6. CDR3 nucleotides: TGCGCCAGCAGCGCGACAGGGGCGCCCTCCTACGAGCAGTACTTC. Translation gives CASSATGAPSYEQYF.

This chain links TRBV6-2 or TRBV6-3 with TRBJ2-7, with TRBD1 identical over 7 bases. The CDR3 loop spans 16 amino acids. With 6 bases clipped from V and 4 bases from J, the junction kept 15 bases outside the gene matches. Looked up from germline, CDR1 is MNHEY and CDR2 is SVGEGT. The CDR3 is CASSSPGDSRSYEQYF. The CDR3 nucleotides read TGTGCCAGCAGCTCACCAGGGGACAGCCGTTCATACGAGCAGTACTTC.

CDR3 region: CASSLTGSMNTEAFF. Here the CDR3 DNA reads TGTGCCAGCTCACTCACCGGGAGCATGAACACTGAAGCTTTCTTT. This chain uses TRBV18 with TRBJ1-1; D is undetermined. This CDR3 has 15 residues. CDR1 and CDR2 (germline): KGHSH, LQKENI. Between the trimmed V and J ends, which lost 4 bases and 0 bases, there was a span of 12 bases.

The sample holds one count of this clone. The chain recombines TRBV6-5 with TRBJ1-1; weak D call: TRBD1 (5 bases). CDR1 and CDR2 (germline): MNHEY, SVGAGI. Trimming removed 4 bases from V and 0 bases from J, with 12 bases in between. This CDR3 region has 15 residues. The CDR3 DNA follows: TGTGCCAGCAGTTCTCAGACAGCGTTGAACACTGAAGCTTTCTTT. This encodes CASSSQTALNTEAFF.

V is TRBV6-2 or TRBV6-3 and J is TRBJ1-2; D is perhaps TRBD1 (6 bases). Trimming removed 6 bases from V and 8 bases from J, with 16 bases in between. The CDR3 totals 13 residues. Germline-derived CDR1 and CDR2 are MNHEY and SVGEGT. In DNA form, the CDR3 reads TGTGCCAGCAGCGGCGACAGGAGCACGGGCTACACCTTC. This translates into CASSGDRSTGYTF.

The chain recombines TRBV5-1 with TRBJ2-3, with 10 nucleotides matching TRBD2. The CDR3 contains 16 residues. The germline V gene encodes CDR1 SGHRS and CDR2 YFSETQ. V trimming: 5 bases; J trimming: 3 bases; junction bases outside the gene matches: 9. Here the CDR3 reads CASRQKAGGLTDTQYF. CDR3 nucleotides: TGCGCCAGCAGACAGAAAGCGGGAGGGCTTACAGATACGCAGTATTTT.

V is TRBV5-6 and J is TRBJ1-1; TRBD1 matches at 11 bases. The CDR3 loop spans 13 amino acids. From germline, CDR1 is SGHDT and CDR2 YYEEEE. V shed 3 bases and J 11 bases; nucleotides not matched to a gene: 6. CDR3 in amino acids: CASSSDRGLNAFF. In nucleotides, the CDR3 is TGTGCCAGCAGCTCGGACAGGGGGCTTAATGCTTTCTTT. The full variable domain, completed using reference TRBV5-6 and TRBJ1-1, is DAGVTQSPTHLIKTRGQQVTLRCSPKSGHDTVSWYQQALGQGPQFIFQYYEEEERQRGNFPDRFSGHQFPNYSSELNVNALLLGDSALYLCASSSDRGLNAFFGQGTRLTVV.

V and J are TRBV5-6 and TRBJ1-6; weak D call: TRBD1 (5 bases). Germline lookup yields CDR1 SGHDT and CDR2 YYEEEE. There are 14 residues in the CDR3. Trimming took 3 bases from V and 8 from J, leaving 12 bases between them. CDR3 bases: TGTGCCAGCAGCTGGGGGGACGGGGATTCACCCCTCCACTTT. Its translation: CASSWGDGDSPLHF.

The rearrangement uses TRBV28 and TRBJ1-2, with D perhaps matching TRBD1 (5 bases). With 6 bases removed from V and 5 bases from J, the gap between germline ends came to 19 bases. CDR3 length equals 15 residues. Germline assignment: CDR1 MDHEN and CDR2 SYDVKM. CDR3 residues: CASSNGAESIYGYTF. CDR3 nucleotide sequence: TGTGCCAGCAGCAATGGGGCGGAATCTATTTATGGCTACACCTTC.

This chain links TRBV6-5 with TRBJ1-2; D is perhaps TRBD1 (6 bases). V was pared by 6 bases and J by 5 bases, with 7 bases between. Germline loops: CDR1 MNHEY, CDR2 SVGAGI. The CDR3 is 11 residues long. The CDR3 region is CASRQGYGYTF. The CDR3 coding sequence is TGTGCCAGCAGACAGGGTTATGGCTACACCTTC.